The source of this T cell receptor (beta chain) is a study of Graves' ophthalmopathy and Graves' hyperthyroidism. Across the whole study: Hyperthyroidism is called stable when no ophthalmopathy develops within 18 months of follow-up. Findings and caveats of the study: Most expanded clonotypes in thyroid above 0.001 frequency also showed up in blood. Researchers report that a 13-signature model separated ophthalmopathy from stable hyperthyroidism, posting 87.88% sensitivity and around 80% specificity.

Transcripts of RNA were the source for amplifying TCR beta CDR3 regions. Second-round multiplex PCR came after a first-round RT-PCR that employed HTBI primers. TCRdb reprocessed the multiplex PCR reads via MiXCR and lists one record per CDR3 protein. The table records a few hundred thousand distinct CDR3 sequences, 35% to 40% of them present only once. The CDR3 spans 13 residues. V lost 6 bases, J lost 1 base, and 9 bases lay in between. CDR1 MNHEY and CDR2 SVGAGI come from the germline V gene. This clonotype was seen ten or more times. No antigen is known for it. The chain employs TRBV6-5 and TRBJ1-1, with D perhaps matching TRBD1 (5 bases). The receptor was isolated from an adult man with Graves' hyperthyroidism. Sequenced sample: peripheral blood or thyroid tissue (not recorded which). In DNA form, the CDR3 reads TGTGCCAGCAGGGACACAGGGAACACTGAAGCTTTCTTT. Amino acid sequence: CASRDTGNTEAFF.